One sample yielded the 22 T cell receptor beta chains listed below, sequenced in a study of T cells in Graves' hyperthyroidism and ophthalmopathy. Amplification of TCR beta CDR3 regions was performed using RNA transcripts as template. An initial round of RT-PCR targeting the TCR CDR3 relied on the HTBI primer set. MiXCR, run by TCRdb on the multiplex PCR reads, gives a single entry per CDR3 protein. The sample yields a few hundred thousand distinct CDR3 sequences, around 15% seen once. The sample comprised blood. These receptors were taken from a woman aged 40 to 49 with Graves' ophthalmopathy.

This clonotype was detected ten times or more. The chain recombines TRBV28 with TRBJ1-3; the D gene is possibly TRBD1 (6 bases). The ends were cut back, 3 bases at V and 2 bases at J, with 8 bases in the middle. The CDR3 has 14 amino acids. In germline, CDR1 is MDHEN, CDR2 SYDVKM. The CDR3: CASSFRGTGNTIYF. In DNA form, the CDR3 reads TGTGCCAGCAGTTTCAGGGGCACTGGAAACACCATATATTTT.

The V and J genes are TRBV12-3 or TRBV12-4 and TRBJ1-5; a possible D gene is TRBD1 (6 bases). The CDR3 is made up of 14 amino acids. V dropped 5 bases and J dropped 10 bases, with 18 bases sitting between them. CDR3 sequence (DNA): TGTGCCAGCAGTATCGGGGGGGCAATCAGCCCCCAGCATTTT. This encodes CASSIGGAISPQHF.

This clonotype occurred many times. The chain links TRBV6-1 to TRBJ2-7; 9 bases map to TRBD1. Germline V gene lookup returns CDR1 MNHNS and CDR2 SASEGT. The CDR3 consists of 14 residues. With 5 bases clipped from V and 1 base from J, the junction kept 3 bases outside the gene matches. CDR3 protein: CASSSDRGSYEQYF. The CDR3 region has the DNA TGTGCCAGCAGTTCCGACAGGGGGTCCTACGAGCAGTACTTC.

The V call is TRBV6-1, the J call TRBJ2-6; no clear D. Germline V gene data show CDR1 as MNHNS and CDR2 as SASEGT. V was shortened by 5 bases and J by 2 bases, with 19 bases between the two germline ends. CDR3 length: 18 amino acids. The CDR3 here is CASSLLFLGETGANVLTF. The CDR3 region has the DNA TGTGCCAGCAGTCTCCTGTTCTTAGGTGAGACTGGGGCCAACGTCCTGACTTTC.

This clonotype was picked up many times. The chain employs TRBV3-1 and TRBJ2-1; D not resolved. CDR3 length: 13 amino acids. Deletions cut 0 bases from V and 9 bases from J, with 9 bases between. Per the germline V gene, CDR1 is LGHDT and CDR2 is YNNKEL (reference sequence). CDR3 nucleotide sequence: TGTGCCAGCAGCCAAGAAGGTAGCAGTGAGCAGTTCTTC. The encoded protein is CASSQEGSSEQFF.

This clonotype was picked up many times. The chain links TRBV20-1 to TRBJ2-3; 11 positions match TRBD2. In germline, CDR1 is DFQATT, CDR2 SNEGSKA (reference sequence). This CDR3 region has 13 residues. CDR3 sequence (DNA): TGCAGCGTTAGCGGGAGGGCCGTTGGTACGCAGTATTTT. Residues: CSVSGRAVGTQYF.

This clonotype was seen many times. The V call is TRBV30, the J call TRBJ1-2; D call uncertain. CDR3 length: 11 amino acids. Per the germline V gene, CDR1 is GTSNPN and CDR2 is SVGIG (reference sequence). V was shortened by 7 bases and J by 3 bases, with 9 bases between the two germline ends. The CDR3 loop is CASNVYYGYTF. The CDR3 DNA sequence: TGTGCCTCCAACGTCTACTATGGCTACACCTTC.

This clonotype was detected many times. J is TRBJ1-1 and V is TRBV30; D uncertain. CDR3 length: 13 amino acids. The V gene's germline CDR1 is GTSNPN and CDR2 SVGIG (reference sequence). The V and J ends lost 3 bases and 0 bases respectively, with 8 bases between them. CDR3 in amino acids: CAWRYVLNTEAFF. CDR3 coding DNA: TGTGCCTGGAGATACGTGCTGAACACTGAAGCTTTCTTT.

This clonotype was detected ten times or more. The V call is TRBV2, the J call TRBJ1-2, with D perhaps TRBD1 (5 bases). Germline V gene lookup returns CDR1 SNHLY and CDR2 FYNNEI. This CDR3 comprises 15 residues. Trimming shortened V by 7 bases and J by 5 bases, and 20 bases separated the two germline ends. In DNA form, the CDR3 reads TGTGCCAGCATCCATAAGGTCCGTCGGGGGTATGGCTACACCTTC. It specifies CASIHKVRRGYGYTF. The full variable domain, rest sourced from reference TRBV2 and TRBJ1-2, is EPEVTQTPSHQVTQMGQEVILRCVPISNHLYFYWYRQILGQKVEFLVSFYNNEISEKSEIFDDQFSVERPDGSNFTLKIRSTKLEDSAMYFCASIHKVRRGYGYTFGSGTRLTVV.

This clonotype occurred many times. V usage is TRBV19 and J usage is TRBJ1-2; the D is unclear. This CDR3 spans 16 amino acids. The V gene lost 3 bases and the J gene lost 2 bases, with 16 bases spanning the gap. Germline CDR1 reads LNHDA; CDR2 reads SQIVND (reference sequence). DNA for the CDR3: TGTGCCAGTAGTATCGGACGGGTCGGGCGAAACTATGGCTACACCTTC. Translated: CASSIGRVGRNYGYTF.

This chain connects TRBV4-1 to TRBJ2-3, with 8 nucleotides matching TRBD2. The germline CDR1 and CDR2 sequences are MGHRA and YSYEKL. CDR3 size: 16 residues. Germline trimming cut 4 bases from V and 0 bases from J; bases unmatched to any gene: 6. For the CDR3, the DNA is TGCGCCAGCAGCCTCAGAGCGGGAGCAAGCACAGATACGCAGTATTTT. This gives the protein CASSLRAGASTDTQYF.

The genes are TRBV20-1 and TRBJ2-1; 8 bases line up with TRBD1. J lost 1 base, V lost 5 bases, and 7 bases had no gene match. The CDR3 sequence is 15 residues long. CDR1 is DFQATT and CDR2 is SNEGSKA in the germline V gene (reference sequence). For the CDR3, the DNA is TGCAGTGCTGTACGACAGGGGAATTCCTACAATGAGCAGTTCTTC. Encoded protein: CSAVRQGNSYNEQFF.

This clonotype was detected many times. The gene calls are TRBV30 and TRBJ1-2; 10 bases line up with TRBD1. After removal of 2 bases from V and 4 bases from J, the junction contained 4 bases not matched to a gene. This CDR3 is 14 amino acids long. CDR1 and CDR2 from the germline V gene are GTSNPN and SVGIG (reference sequence). The CDR3 spells CAWSRQGARYGYTF. In DNA, the CDR3 is TGTGCCTGGAGTCGACAGGGGGCCCGCTATGGCTACACCTTC.

The CDR3, as DNA: TGTGCCAGCAGTTACCACCCCGACAGGGGGCTGAATCAGCCCCAGCATTTT. Translated, it gives CASSYHPDRGLNQPQHF. This chain joins TRBV6-5 and TRBJ1-5; 10 positions agree with TRBD1. Germline V gives CDR1 MNHEY, CDR2 SVGAGI. V was pared by 2 bases and J by 4 bases, with 8 bases of the junction left unmatched. This CDR3 has 17 residues.

This clonotype was seen repeatedly, ten times or more. The rearrangement uses TRBV20-1 and TRBJ1-1; possibly TRBD1 for D (5 bases). This CDR3 comprises 13 residues. Germline V gene data show CDR1 as DFQATT and CDR2 as SNEGSKA (reference sequence). V was trimmed by 1 base and J by 0 bases, leaving 6 bases between them. CDR3 in amino acids: CSARVGVNTEAFF. The CDR3, as DNA: TGCAGTGCTAGAGTAGGGGTGAACACTGAAGCTTTCTTT.

This clonotype was observed at least ten times. The chain has TRBV6-5 and TRBJ1-1; possible D gene TRBD1, 6 bases. The germline V gene encodes CDR1 MNHEY and CDR2 SVGAGI. The CDR3 spans 15 residues. V lost 0 bases, J lost 3 bases, and 11 bases lay in between. Here the CDR3 DNA reads TGTGCCAGCAGTTACTCGACGGGGGCCCACACTGAAGCTTTCTTT. This translates into CASSYSTGAHTEAFF.

The table lists this clonotype with many counts. The chain recombines TRBV6-1 with TRBJ2-2, with D possibly matching TRBD1 (7 bases). This CDR3 comprises 14 residues. The V gene lost 7 bases and the J gene lost 8 bases, with 17 bases spanning the gap. Germline CDR1 MNHNS, CDR2 SASEGT. CDR3 residues: CASKQGGLNGELFF. The CDR3 DNA reads as TGTGCCAGCAAGCAGGGGGGCCTTAATGGGGAGCTGTTTTTT.

In its sample, this clonotype was seen a few times. The chain uses TRBV3-1 and TRBJ2-4; D is uncertain. Per the germline V gene, CDR1 is LGHDT and CDR2 is YNNKEL (reference sequence). The CDR3 runs 13 residues. V lost 2 bases, J lost 8 bases, and 10 bases lay in between. Written as DNA, the CDR3 is TGTGCCAGCAGCCAATTACGATCGGACATTCAGTACTTC. Amino acids: CASSQLRSDIQYF.

The genes are TRBV28 and TRBJ2-2; D might be TRBD1 (5 bases). CDR1 MDHEN and CDR2 SYDVKM come from the germline V gene. The CDR3 loop spans 12 amino acids. DNA of the CDR3: TGTGTCAGAGTCAGGGATGGCGGGGAGCTGTTTTTT. Protein sequence: CVRVRDGGELFF.

The chain carries TRBV7-9 and TRBJ2-5; D call uncertain. This CDR3 has 13 amino acids. Germline V gene lookup returns CDR1 SEHNR and CDR2 FQNEAQ (reference sequence). Trimming took 1 base from V and 3 from J, leaving 6 bases between them. CDR3 amino acids: CASSLGLKETQYF. The CDR3 nucleotides are TGTGCCAGCAGCTTAGGCCTTAAAGAGACCCAGTACTTC.

This clonotype was observed many times. This chain uses TRBV29-1 with TRBJ2-5; a weak D match, TRBD1 (7 bases). This CDR3 has 13 residues. V shed 6 bases and J shed 0 bases, with 11 bases lying between them. The germline gives CDR1 SQVTM, CDR2 ANQGSEA. CDR3 bases: TGCAGCGTACCAGGGGGGCACCAAGAGACCCAGTACTTC. Translation gives CSVPGGHQETQYF.

Ten or more counts support this clonotype. This chain uses TRBV19 with TRBJ1-4; D unclear. The CDR3 runs to 14 residues. Germline CDR1 and CDR2: LNHDA and SQIVND (reference sequence). Trimming removed 0 bases at V and 8 bases at J, with 10 bases between. In DNA form, the CDR3 reads TGTGCCAGTAGTATAGATCTGGAACACGAAAAACTGTTTTTT. This translates into CASSIDLEHEKLFF.